Following are 16 T cell receptor beta chains from one sample sequenced in a study of T-cell memory formation after mild COVID-19. TCRdb processed the 5' RACE reads anew with MiXCR; each CDR3 protein has one entry. The sample holds some 160,000 distinct CDR3 sequences; roughly 28% are singletons and the top ten take 12%. Sample: PBMCs or a T cell subset sorted from them (not recorded which). The receptor source for this set is an adult woman who had mild COVID-19 (a few samples of this study predate the infection). Cell type and time point are not known.

This clonotype was counted once. In DNA, the CDR3 is TGTGCCAGCATATTTGGGTCTAGCGGGGGGGGTGAGCAGTTCTTC. Residues: CASIFGSSGGGEQFF. The rearrangement links TRBV12-3 or TRBV12-4 to TRBJ2-1; 12 bases line up with TRBD2. The CDR3 has 15 residues. Trimming cost V 7 bases and J 9 bases; bases outside gene matches: 10.

The chain couples TRBV7-8 to TRBJ1-5; 8 bases map to TRBD1. The germline V gene encodes CDR1 SGHVS and CDR2 FQNEAQ. With V trimmed by 1 base and J by 4 bases, 9 bases remained unmatched. This CDR3 comprises 17 residues. CDR3: CASSLVAGGFGNQPQHF. As DNA, the CDR3 is TGTGCCAGCAGCTTAGTTGCAGGGGGCTTCGGGAATCAGCCCCAGCATTTT.

This CDR3 reads CASSLLGRLIDEQFF. In DNA form, the CDR3 reads TGTGCCAGCAGTTTACTCGGGAGGCTGATCGATGAGCAGTTCTTC. The chain is built from TRBV27 and TRBJ2-1, with 7 bases identical to TRBD2. Germline V gene sequence: CDR1 MNHEY, CDR2 SMNVEV (reference sequence). J lost 8 bases, V lost 2 bases, and 9 bases had no gene match. The CDR3 has 15 amino acids.

The chain links TRBV24-1 to TRBJ1-2; 8 nucleotides line up with TRBD1. The CDR3 is made up of 15 amino acids. Trimming cost V 2 bases and J 4 bases; bases outside gene matches: 5. Germline V gives CDR1 KGHDR, CDR2 SFDVKD. CDR3 in DNA: TGTGCCACCAGTGATTCGACAGGGGCGAGCTATGGCTACACCTTC. It translates to CATSDSTGASYGYTF.

On this clonotype itself: Compared with germline, one end of the junction differs, possibly owing to a read error. The V and J genes are TRBV7-7 and TRBJ2-7, with a possible D match to TRBD2 (5 bases). CDR3 size: 15 residues. Germline CDR1 reads SSHAT; CDR2 reads FNYEAQ (reference sequence). This CDR3 is CASSLAQDPSYEQYF. The CDR3 DNA reads as TGTGCTAGCAGCTTAGCGCAAGATCCTTCCTACGAGCAGTACTTC.

The CDR3 DNA sequence: TGCAGCGTTGAAGGGACTAGCGGGGGCCTAGACTACAATGAGCAGTTCTTC. Protein product: CSVEGTSGGLDYNEQFF. V gene TRBV29-1 combines with J gene TRBJ2-1; 13 nucleotides line up with TRBD2. Germline V gene lookup returns CDR1 SQVTM and CDR2 ANQGSEA. The CDR3 loop spans 17 amino acids. After removal of 1 base from V and 3 bases from J, the junction contained 6 bases not matched to a gene.

V is TRBV9 and J is TRBJ2-1; no clear D gene. CDR3 length: 17 amino acids. Germline values: CDR1 SGDLS, CDR2 YYNGEE. The V and J ends lost 1 base and 0 bases respectively, with 14 bases between them. This chain's CDR3 is CASSVSTGLYSYNEQFF. In DNA form, the CDR3 reads TGTGCCAGCAGCGTATCGACTGGCTTATACTCCTACAATGAGCAGTTCTTC.

This clonotype was recorded a few times. This rearrangement joins TRBV5-5 to TRBJ2-1; no clear D gene. There are 17 residues in the CDR3. CDR1 SGHKS and CDR2 YYEKEE come from the germline V gene (reference sequence). V dropped 3 bases and J dropped 10 bases, with 26 bases sitting between them. CDR3 protein: CASSSSTPALKEGEQFF. CDR3 DNA: TGTGCCAGCAGCTCGTCTACTCCAGCACTCAAGGAAGGAGAGCAGTTCTTC.

As for this clonotype: One end of the junction varies from germline; a read error may be responsible. The rearrangement joins TRBV6-5 to TRBJ1-1; D is unresolved. This CDR3 contains 13 residues. Germline CDR1 and CDR2: MNHEY and SVGAGI. The CDR3 nucleotides are TGTGCCAGCAGTTACTCGGAAAACATTGAAGCTTTCTTT. Translating gives CASSYSENIEAFF.

The rearrangement joins TRBV7-9 to TRBJ1-5; 10 bases match TRBD1. Per the germline V gene, CDR1 is SEHNR and CDR2 is FQNEAQ (reference sequence). V lost 0 bases, J lost 7 bases, and 6 bases stayed unmatched. The CDR3 length is 16 residues. For the CDR3, the DNA is TGTGCCAGCAGCTTAGCCTCCGGGACAGGGGTGCAGCCCCAGCATTTT. This translates into CASSLASGTGVQPQHF.

The rearrangement uses TRBV7-6 and TRBJ1-6, with D maybe TRBD1 (6 bases). Germline-derived CDR1 and CDR2 are SGHVS and FNYEAQ. Trimming took off 0 bases at V and 15 bases at J, with 12 bases between the two ends. The CDR3 length is 13 residues. The CDR3: CASSLAEEGDLHF. For the CDR3, the DNA is TGTGCCAGCAGCTTAGCGGAAGAGGGGGACCTCCACTTT.

The CDR3 loop is CSAVRPGQGLANYGYTF. The CDR3, as DNA: TGCAGTGCCGTACGACCGGGACAGGGACTTGCTAACTATGGCTACACCTTC. The chain combines TRBV20-1 with TRBJ1-2, with TRBD1 matching 9 bases. The V and J ends lost 6 bases and 0 bases, in that order; junction bases with no gene match: 14. The CDR3 is 17 amino acids. Germline values: CDR1 DFQATT, CDR2 SNEGSKA (reference sequence).

CDR3: CASSYSGAYEQYF. The CDR3, as DNA: TGTGCCAGCAGTTACTCTGGGGCCTACGAGCAGTACTTC. The chain links TRBV6-2 or TRBV6-3 to TRBJ2-7; D gene unclear. Germline CDR1 and CDR2: MNHEY and SVGEGT. The CDR3 totals 13 residues. V was trimmed by 0 bases and J by 2 bases, leaving 5 bases between them.

This clonotype was recorded a few times. J is TRBJ1-2 and V is TRBV5-1; TRBD1 matches 7 bases. The germline V gene has CDR1 SGHRS and CDR2 YFSETQ. The CDR3 totals 14 residues. Germline trimming cut 4 bases from V and 3 bases from J; bases unmatched to any gene: 6. Written as DNA, the CDR3 is TGCGCCAGCAGCCGGGACAGCGGATACTATGGCTACACCTTC. It encodes CASSRDSGYYGYTF.

The chain uses TRBV29-1 and TRBJ2-1, with TRBD1 identical over 7 bases. J lost 7 bases, V lost 7 bases, and 19 bases had no gene match. Germline V CDR1 and CDR2: SQVTM, ANQGSEA. CDR3 length: 16 residues. CDR3 nucleotides: TGCAGCGGTGGCAGGGGGATAAGGATAGCGAAGAATGAGCAGTTCTTC. Its translation: CSGGRGIRIAKNEQFF.

This clonotype was observed a handful of times. The CDR3 protein is CASSRFGERMNTEAFF. The CDR3 region has the DNA TGCGCCAGCAGCCGGTTCGGGGAGAGGATGAACACTGAAGCTTTCTTT. The chain uses TRBV5-1 and TRBJ1-1; D is ambiguous. Deletions cut 4 bases from V and 0 bases from J, with 16 bases between. The germline V gene has CDR1 SGHRS and CDR2 YFSETQ. The CDR3 length is 16 residues.